The 18 T cell receptor beta chains given below trace back to one sample, sequenced in a study of T cells in Graves' hyperthyroidism and ophthalmopathy. Amplified TCR beta CDR3 regions derived from RNA transcripts. RT-PCR in the first round (using the HTBI primer set) targeted the TCR CDR3. From the multiplex PCR reads, TCRdb called clonotypes with MiXCR, one entry per CDR3 protein. Of roughly 630,000 distinct CDR3 sequences listed, about a sixth were seen once; the top ten hold 6.5% to 8%. Sequencing used blood. These receptors were collected from a woman aged 25 to 39 with Graves' hyperthyroidism.

The table lists this clonotype with a few counts. The chain couples TRBV5-5 to TRBJ2-3; TRBD2 might be the D (6 bases). The CDR3 contains 14 residues. CDR1 and CDR2 from the germline V gene are SGHKS and YYEKEE (reference sequence). Trimming cost V 2 bases and J 2 bases, with 9 bases left between them. CDR3 coding DNA: TGTGCCAGCAGCTTCCGGAGGGACACAGATACGCAGTATTTT. The encoded protein is CASSFRRDTDTQYF.

The sample holds many counts of this clonotype. The chain links TRBV5-5 to TRBJ1-5; D gene uncertain. CDR3 length: 15 residues. V lost 4 bases to trimming and J lost 3 bases, with 14 bases between them. CDR1 is SGHKS, CDR2 YYEKEE, per germline (reference sequence). CDR3 coding DNA: TGTGCCAGCAGCCAGACCCCAGGAGACAATCAGCCCCAGCATTTT. It specifies CASSQTPGDNQPQHF.

The rearrangement joins TRBV19 to TRBJ2-7; TRBD2 agrees at 12 bases. This CDR3 region has 16 residues. The V gene's germline CDR1 is LNHDA and CDR2 SQIVND (reference sequence). V was pared by 6 bases and J by 2 bases, with 8 bases of the junction left unmatched. CDR3 DNA sequence: TGTGCCAGTAGCTCACCCGGGACTAGCGGGCCCTACGAGCAGTACTTC. It codes for CASSSPGTSGPYEQYF.

This clonotype was seen only a few times. This chain uses TRBV6-6 with TRBJ2-5; no clear D gene. The V gene lost 2 bases and the J gene lost 1 base, with 5 bases spanning the gap. In germline, CDR1 is MNHNY, CDR2 SVGAGI (reference sequence). The CDR3 consists of 13 residues. The CDR3 sequence: CASSYGVQETQYF. CDR3 DNA: TGTGCCAGCAGTTACGGCGTCCAAGAGACCCAGTACTTC.

This clonotype was observed at least ten times. The J gene is TRBJ2-1, the V gene TRBV11-1; 13 nucleotides agree with TRBD2. Germline values: CDR1 SGHAT, CDR2 FQDESV (reference sequence). CDR3 length: 18 amino acids. The junction had 12 bases not matched to a gene; V was cut back by 1 base and J by 9 bases. The CDR3 DNA sequence: TGTGCCAGCAGCTTAGTCGGGACTAGCGGGACCCCCAGGAGTGAGCAGTTCTTC. Encoded protein: CASSLVGTSGTPRSEQFF.

This clonotype occurred a few times. For the CDR3, the DNA is TGTGCCAGCAGCCAAGTCCAGGGTGAAAAACTGTTTTTT. This gives the protein CASSQVQGEKLFF. This chain uses TRBV14 with TRBJ1-4; maybe TRBD1 (5 bases). Germline values: CDR1 SGHDN, CDR2 FVKESK. Deletions cut 1 base from V and 7 bases from J, with 7 bases between. CDR3 length: 13 amino acids.

This clonotype was detected a few times. The chain carries TRBV20-1 and TRBJ2-1; D possibly corresponds to TRBD1 (6 bases). CDR1 and CDR2 (germline): DFQATT, SNEGSKA (reference sequence). V lost 0 bases and J lost 0, with 15 bases in between. The CDR3 sequence is 17 residues long. CDR3 residues: CSARDWTALSSYNEQFF. CDR3 nucleotides: TGCAGTGCTAGAGACTGGACAGCCCTCAGCTCCTACAATGAGCAGTTCTTC.

About this clonotype: At one of its ends the junction is not consistent with the germline gene, which may arise from a read error. This rearrangement joins TRBV6-6 to TRBJ2-1; D is undetermined. The CDR3 contains 13 residues. Germline V lookup: CDR1 MNHNY, CDR2 SVGAGI (reference sequence). This CDR3 is CAGSYSPDNGQFF. The CDR3 nucleotides read TGTGCCGGCAGTTACTCTCCCGACAATGGGCAGTTCTTC.

This clonotype appeared many times. The chain is built from TRBV20-1 and TRBJ1-5; D might be TRBD1 (5 bases). Germline-derived CDR1 and CDR2 are DFQATT and SNEGSKA (reference sequence). The CDR3 totals 15 residues. Trimming shortened V by 3 bases and J by 6 bases, and 18 bases separated the two germline ends. CDR3 in amino acids: CSASSQGSVVQPQHF. As DNA, the CDR3 is TGCAGTGCTAGTTCGCAGGGCTCGGTGGTTCAGCCCCAGCATTTT.

This clonotype was seen ten or more times. The J gene is TRBJ2-7, the V gene TRBV11-2; D gene uncertain. The V gene lost 5 bases and the J gene lost 6 bases, with 20 bases spanning the gap. Germline CDR1 reads SGHAT; CDR2 reads FQNNGV. The CDR3 extends over 15 amino acids. CDR3 amino acids: CASSEEWAVALEQYF. In DNA form, the CDR3 reads TGTGCCAGCAGCGAAGAGTGGGCGGTTGCCCTCGAGCAGTACTTC. Full variable domain (remainder filled in from reference TRBV11-2 and TRBJ2-7): EAGVAQSPRYKIIEKRQSVAFWCNPISGHATLYWYQQILGQGPKLLIQFQNNGVVDDSQLPKDRFSAERLKGVDSTLKIQPAKLEDSAVYLCASSEEWAVALEQYFGPGTRLTVT.

This clonotype was found many times. The V gene is TRBV30, the J gene TRBJ2-5; maybe TRBD2 (5 bases). CDR3 length: 14 residues. Trimming removed 0 bases from V and 5 bases from J, with 13 bases in between. CDR1 GTSNPN and CDR2 SVGIG come from the germline V gene (reference sequence). CDR3 coding DNA: TGTGCCTGGAGTGTACTAGGAGCGTGGGAGACCCAGTACTTC. Amino acid sequence: CAWSVLGAWETQYF.

This clonotype was recorded many times. This clone may be a read error of a much larger clone one base away. This chain uses TRBV2 with TRBJ2-7; D is unresolved. The V and J ends lost 6 bases and 0 bases respectively, with 3 bases between them. The length of the CDR3 is 11 residues. Germline CDR1 and CDR2: SNHLY and FYNNEI. The CDR3 protein is CASRNSYEQYF. The DNA of the CDR3 is TGTGCCAGCAGAAACTCCTACGAGCAGTACTTC.

This clonotype was seen only a few times. The chain couples TRBV6-1 to TRBJ1-5; tentatively, D is TRBD1 (6 bases). V lost 6 bases to trimming and J lost 1 base, with 13 bases between them. This CDR3 contains 15 residues. Looked up from germline, CDR1 is MNHNS and CDR2 is SASEGT. CDR3 nucleotides: TGTGCCAGCAGACGCACAGGGAACAGCAATCAGCCCCAGCATTTT. Residues: CASRRTGNSNQPQHF.

This clonotype was found many times. This chain joins TRBV6-2 or TRBV6-3 and TRBJ2-1, with 7 nucleotides matching TRBD2. This CDR3 has 13 residues. The junction had 3 bases not matched to a gene; V was cut back by 6 bases and J by 4 bases. CDR1 and CDR2 from the germline V gene are MNHEY and SVGEGT. CDR3 residues: CASSGRQYNEQFF. Written as DNA, the CDR3 is TGTGCCAGCAGCGGGAGGCAATACAATGAGCAGTTCTTC.

The rearrangement joins TRBV4-1 to TRBJ2-1; D is unresolved. The V gene lost 3 bases and the J gene lost 8 bases, with 11 bases spanning the gap. The CDR3 has 13 amino acids. Per the germline V gene, CDR1 is MGHRA and CDR2 is YSYEKL. The DNA for the CDR3 is TGCGCCAGCAGCCATCTTGGGATGTATGAGCAGTTCTTC. Translation gives CASSHLGMYEQFF.

The chain is built from TRBV7-2 and TRBJ2-3; D may match TRBD1 or TRBD2 (6 bases each). CDR3 length equals 15 residues. V dropped 5 bases and J dropped 0 bases, with 12 bases sitting between them. CDR1 SGHTA and CDR2 FQGNSA come from the germline V gene. The CDR3 DNA is TGTGCCAGCAGCAAATCGGGGGCTAGCACAGATACGCAGTATTTT. Translated: CASSKSGASTDTQYF.

This clonotype was counted many times. V gene TRBV7-2 combines with J gene TRBJ2-7; D is perhaps TRBD2 (6 bases). CDR3 length: 16 residues. Germline lookup yields CDR1 SGHTA and CDR2 FQGNSA. The V end lost 1 base, the J end lost 4 bases, and 17 bases lay between the germline ends. CDR3 DNA: TGTGCCAGCAGCTTAGAAGGGATGGCGGGAAGGTACGAGCAGTACTTC. Amino acid sequence: CASSLEGMAGRYEQYF.

This chain joins TRBV4-1 and TRBJ1-4; no definite D call. The CDR3 is 17 amino acids. Trimming took 1 base from V and 0 from J, leaving 12 bases between them. Germline CDR1 reads MGHRA; CDR2 reads YSYEKL. CDR3 loop: CASSQAQNSATNEKLFF. The DNA for the CDR3 is TGCGCCAGCAGCCAAGCTCAGAACTCCGCAACTAATGAAAAACTGTTTTTT.